Listed below are T cell receptor beta chains from one sample, sequenced in a study of cytomegalovirus exposure and HLA in healthy donors. TCRdb keeps only in-frame clones here, not all; method: immunoSEQ multiplex PCR. The sample shows 90,000 to 120,000 clones, less than 85% of them seen only once. Sequenced sample: PBMCs. The source of these receptors is a woman aged 40-49 years in good health and CMV-seropositive. Each CDR3 is given with its conserved first and last residue. A D gene is named only where the DNA matches it firmly. Size values are once, few and many counts, or a class for expanded clones, and some rows have none.

J	size	D	V	CDR3	DNA
TRBJ2-3	.	TRBD2	TRBV30	CAWSVSGGAADTQYF	TGTGCCTGGAGTGTGAGCGGGGGAGCCGCAGATACGCAGTATTTT
TRBJ1-2	once	.	TRBV5-1	CASSYTTPPGDYTF	TGCGCCAGCAGCTACACTACCCCCCCGGGGGACTACACCTTC
TRBJ1-5	.	TRBD1	TRBV30	CASDRGRQPQHF	TGTGCCAGCGACAGGGGGAGACAGCCCCAGCATTTT
TRBJ2-7	.	.	TRBV30	CAWSVLNEQYF	TGTGCCTGGAGTGTACTAAACGAGCAGTACTTC
TRBJ1-2	.	TRBD1	TRBV7-2	CASSLGGTGLVYGYTF	TGTGCCAGCAGCTTAGGTGGGACAGGGCTGGTCTATGGCTACACCTTC
TRBJ2-1	few	TRBD1	TRBV19	CASRDRGSYNEQFF	TGTGCCAGTAGAGACAGGGGGTCCTACAATGAGCAGTTCTTC
TRBJ2-2	.	TRBD1	TRBV7-2	CASSTLDRGWTGELFF	TGTGCCAGCAGCACCCTCGACAGGGGATGGACCGGGGAGCTGTTTTTT
TRBJ1-2	.	.	TRBV20-1	CSSTENYGYTF	TGCAGTTCAACAGAGAACTATGGCTACACCTTC
TRBJ2-1	few	.	TRBV5-1	CASSLGGGFYNEQFF	TGCGCCAGCAGCTTGGGTGGGGGGTTCTACAATGAGCAGTTCTTC
TRBJ1-3	.	.	TRBV6-5	CASRRPEGNTIYF	TGTGCCAGCAGGCGGCCGGAGGGAAACACCATATATTTT
TRBJ2-3	.	.	TRBV9	CASSPEGRDTQYF	TGTGCCAGCAGCCCGGAGGGGCGGGATACGCAGTATTTT
TRBJ2-6	.	.	TRBV2	CASRFRGGSGANVLTF	TGTGCCAGCAGGTTCCGAGGGGGCTCTGGGGCCAACGTCCTGACTTTC
TRBJ1-6	few	.	TRBV7-3	CASSSGGGGNSPLHF	TGTGCCAGCAGCTCAGGAGGAGGAGGTAATTCACCCCTCCACTTT
TRBJ1-2	few	.	TRBV29-1	CSVEVLSGYTF	TGCAGCGTAGAAGTACTCTCTGGCTACACCTTC
TRBJ2-1	once	TRBD2	TRBV9	CASSVGVAGGVEQFF	TGTGCCAGCAGCGTTGGTGTCGCGGGGGGCGTTGAGCAGTTCTTC
TRBJ2-7	.	.	TRBV5-1	CASSGDPGDEQYF	TGCGCCAGCAGCGGTGACCCGGGGGACGAGCAGTACTTC
TRBJ2-7	.	.	TRBV4-1	CASSQEAQSYEQYF	TGCGCCAGCAGCCAAGAGGCACAAAGCTACGAGCAGTACTTC
TRBJ2-3	.	.	TRBV5-1	CASSLEGGGLYHTQYF	TGCGCCAGCAGCTTGGAGGGCGGGGGCCTTTATCATACGCAGTATTTT
TRBJ2-7	.	TRBD1	TRBV25-1	CASARQGAPDEQYF	TGTGCCAGCGCCAGACAGGGTGCCCCCGACGAGCAGTACTTC
TRBJ1-5	.	.	TRBV4-3	CASSQDWGGPDQPQHF	TGCGCCAGCAGCCAAGATTGGGGAGGGCCCGATCAGCCCCAGCATTTT
TRBJ2-2	few	TRBD1	TRBV27	CASSSFSPRTGTGELFF	TGTGCCAGCAGTTCATTCTCTCCACGGACAGGCACCGGGGAGCTGTTTTTT
TRBJ2-7	.	.	TRBV11-2	CASSSMATSLKQYF	TGTGCCAGCAGTTCCATGGCCACGTCCTTGAAGCAGTACTTC
TRBJ2-7	.	TRBD2	TRBV4-2	CASSPTSGGVYEQYF	TGTGCCAGCAGCCCGACTAGCGGGGGGGTATACGAGCAGTACTTC
TRBJ2-1	.	.	TRBV12-5	CASGLHGLGGSYNEQFF	TGTGCTAGTGGTTTGCACGGGCTTGGGGGGTCCTACAATGAGCAGTTCTTC
TRBJ2-3	few	TRBD2	TRBV6-5	CASSYSPSGGTDTQYF	TGTGCCAGCAGTTATAGTCCTAGCGGGGGCACAGATACGCAGTATTTT
TRBJ2-1	.	TRBD1	TRBV20-1	CSASGQGQFF	TGCAGTGCTTCCGGACAGGGACAGTTCTTC
TRBJ1-2	.	.	TRBV13	CASQTPGARNYGYTF	TGTGCCAGCCAGACTCCAGGGGCCAGAAACTATGGCTACACCTTC
TRBJ2-7	.	.	TRBV29-1	CSVETGVSYEQYF	TGCAGCGTTGAAACCGGAGTCTCCTACGAGCAGTACTTC
TRBJ1-6	.	TRBD1	TRBV2	CASRETGGRYNSPLHF	TGTGCCAGCAGGGAGACAGGGGGCCGTTATAATTCACCCCTCCACTTT
TRBJ1-4	few	TRBD1	TRBV4-3	CASSRQPGQPNEKLFF	TGCGCCAGCAGCCGCCAACCGGGACAGCCGAATGAAAAACTGTTTTTT
TRBJ1-1	.	.	TRBV19	CASSTRFDTEAFF	TGTGCCAGTAGTACCCGTTTTGACACTGAAGCTTTCTTT
TRBJ1-2	once	.	TRBV29-1	CSVGRGGDNYGYSF	TGCAGCGTGGGCCGAGGGGGAGATAACTATGGCTACTCCTTC
TRBJ2-1	.	.	TRBV2	CASSIGGNEQFF	TGTGCCAGCAGTATAGGCGGGAATGAGCAGTTCTTC
TRBJ2-2	.	.	TRBV1	CTSSLMGRRSTGELFF	TGCACCAGCAGCCTGATGGGGAGGAGGTCCACCGGGGAGCTGTTTTTT
TRBJ2-7	.	.	TRBV4-1	CASSQWRGRQRPYEQYF	TGCGCCAGCAGCCAATGGAGAGGCCGCCAGCGACCTTACGAGCAGTACTTC
TRBJ1-2	.	TRBD1	TRBV6-1	CASSAGTGGFYGYTF	TGTGCCAGCAGTGCTGGGACAGGGGGTTTCTATGGCTACACCTTC
TRBJ1-2	.	.	TRBV5-1	CASSLGQVVNGYTF	TGCGCCAGCAGCTTGGGACAGGTTGTGAATGGCTACACCTTC
TRBJ1-2	.	.	TRBV18	CASSPVEQIHGYTF	TGTGCCAGCTCACCGGTCGAACAGATCCATGGCTACACCTTC
TRBJ2-3	.	.	TRBV2	CASRVQGRPRSTDTQYF	TGTGCCAGCAGAGTTCAGGGGCGACCGAGATCCACAGATACGCAGTATTTT
TRBJ2-3	.	.	TRBV6-5	CASHSGADTQYF	TGTGCCAGCCACTCCGGGGCAGATACGCAGTATTTT
TRBJ1-2	.	.	TRBV29-1	CSGRDAMGYTF	TGCAGCGGGAGGGACGCCATGGGCTACACCTTC
TRBJ2-1	.	TRBD1	TRBV6-6	CASRAGTGGNEQFF	TGTGCCAGCAGAGCCGGGACAGGGGGCAATGAGCAGTTCTTC
TRBJ2-7	.	TRBD1	TRBV5-1	CASSLAGTGKYKVYEQYF	TGCGCCAGCAGCTTGGCGGGGACAGGTAAATATAAAGTCTACGAGCAGTACTTC
TRBJ2-1	few	TRBD1	TRBV6-5	CASRQGLFDEQFF	TGTGCCAGCCGACAGGGCTTATTCGATGAGCAGTTCTTC
TRBJ1-3	.	.	TRBV4-1	CASSQDIGGFSGNTIYF	TGCGCCAGCAGCCAAGATATTGGGGGCTTCTCTGGAAACACCATATATTTT
TRBJ1-2	.	.	TRBV11-2	CASSYHNYGYTF	TGTGCCAGCAGCTATCATAACTATGGCTACACCTTC
TRBJ2-1	.	TRBD2	TRBV10-1	CATSWGDSGGAEQFF	TGCGCCACGAGTTGGGGTGATAGCGGGGGGGCTGAGCAGTTCTTC
TRBJ2-2	.	.	TRBV7-2	CASSPVTYTGELFF	TGTGCCAGCAGCCCGGTAACCTACACCGGGGAGCTGTTTTTT
TRBJ2-7	.	.	TRBV6-5	CASNSGDTPYEQYF	TGTGCCAGCAACTCAGGGGACACTCCCTACGAGCAGTACTTC